A selection of T cell receptor beta chains follows, all from one sample in a study of blood T cells in healthy people across ages. TCRdb redid the calling of the 5' RACE reads with MiXCR, one entry per CDR3 protein. The sample contains more than 800,000 distinct CDR3 sequences, 35% to 55% of which appear only once. The sample consisted of blood. Receptors originate from a woman aged 55-69 years in good health. Each CDR3 is given with its conserved first and last residue. Each record gives: CDR3 protein, D gene, V gene. A D gene is named only where the DNA matches it firmly.

cdr3_aa: CASSLAGLATPLTSTDTQYF; d_call: TRBD2; v_call: TRBV13
cdr3_aa: CASSLHLAEKLFF; d_call: -; v_call: TRBV27
cdr3_aa: CASSRERLGAGNQPQHF; d_call: -; v_call: TRBV5-1
cdr3_aa: CASSRTVPGLNSPLHF; d_call: -; v_call: TRBV3-1
cdr3_aa: CASSPGLAGGHQETQYF; d_call: TRBD2; v_call: TRBV9
cdr3_aa: CASSSLGNYNEQFF; d_call: -; v_call: TRBV2
cdr3_aa: CASNFVDDLENLFF; d_call: -; v_call: TRBV28
cdr3_aa: CATSGRTETQYF; d_call: -; v_call: TRBV28
cdr3_aa: CASSRQLRTEAFF; d_call: -; v_call: TRBV6-5
cdr3_aa: CSATRAGSNYGYTF; d_call: -; v_call: TRBV29-1
cdr3_aa: CSARDGAEGNTGELFF; d_call: -; v_call: TRBV20-1
cdr3_aa: CASTSGDETQYF; d_call: -; v_call: TRBV28
cdr3_aa: CAISDNLAGVDNEQFF; d_call: TRBD2; v_call: TRBV10-3
cdr3_aa: CASSQGNSYYEQYF; d_call: -; v_call: TRBV4-1
cdr3_aa: CSAVGNGRETQYF; d_call: -; v_call: TRBV20-1
cdr3_aa: CASRGQANYGYTF; d_call: TRBD1; v_call: TRBV27
cdr3_aa: CASSEWRGQGYQPQHF; d_call: TRBD1; v_call: TRBV6-1
cdr3_aa: CSADSGTETQYF; d_call: -; v_call: TRBV29-1
cdr3_aa: CASSAYYNEQFF; d_call: -; v_call: TRBV6-1
cdr3_aa: CATRERLSSYEQYF; d_call: -; v_call: TRBV10-3
cdr3_aa: CASSLGQRVQFF; d_call: -; v_call: TRBV12-3/TRBV12-4
cdr3_aa: CASRTGNNSPLHF; d_call: -; v_call: TRBV30
cdr3_aa: CASSPPAGAGLTDTQYF; d_call: TRBD2; v_call: TRBV7-2
cdr3_aa: CASSDTGLNTEAFF; d_call: -; v_call: TRBV6-5
cdr3_aa: CASSVARYGYTF; d_call: -; v_call: TRBV9
cdr3_aa: CSVEAPWGVEQYF; d_call: -; v_call: TRBV29-1
cdr3_aa: CASSEFSTDTQYF; d_call: -; v_call: TRBV2
cdr3_aa: CSARRADEEQYF; d_call: -; v_call: TRBV20-1
cdr3_aa: CASSEQGYYEQYF; d_call: -; v_call: TRBV25-1
cdr3_aa: CASTPIIGSYIEQFF; d_call: -; v_call: TRBV12-5
cdr3_aa: CAISDARDSHEQYF; d_call: TRBD1; v_call: TRBV10-3
cdr3_aa: CASSQDRQEEDTQYF; d_call: -; v_call: TRBV3-1
cdr3_aa: CASSAGGETPYNEQFF; d_call: TRBD2; v_call: TRBV27